This passage covers 20 T cell receptor beta chains from one sample sequenced in a study of OX40 agonist ivuxolimab in advanced cancers. The repertoire was sequenced with immunoSEQ multiplex PCR; TCRdb's copy has only in-frame clones and lacks some. This sample yields approximately 35,000 clones, of which 65% to 85% are seen a single time; 8.5% to 14% belongs to the top ten. This specimen was CD4+ or CD8+ T cells sorted from blood, taken in a trial of the OX40 agonist ivuxolimab. The source of these receptors is an adult with an advanced solid tumor such as melanoma, head and neck, liver or kidney cancer.

This clone was seen just once. The chain joins TRBV18 to TRBJ2-7; 9 nucleotides match TRBD1. The CDR3 is made up of 14 amino acids. Germline CDR1 is KGHSH and CDR2 is LQKENI. Trimming removed 5 bases from V and 5 bases from J; junction bases left unmatched: 7. This CDR3 reads CASSAGQGIHEQYF. CDR3 in DNA: TGTGCCAGCTCAGCGGGACAGGGAATCCACGAGCAGTACTTC.

This chain connects TRBV30 to TRBJ2-3; D call uncertain. The V and J ends lost 3 bases and 2 bases respectively, with 15 bases between them. Looked up from germline, CDR1 is GTSNPN and CDR2 is SVGIG (reference sequence). The CDR3 totals 15 residues. The CDR3: CAWSAHGASTDTQYF. Here the CDR3 DNA reads TGTGCCTGGAGCGCCCATGGTGCTTCCACAGATACGCAGTATTTT.

This rearrangement joins TRBV7-9 to TRBJ1-1; no reliable D call. CDR1 is SEHNR, CDR2 FQNEAQ, per germline (reference sequence). The V gene lost 2 bases and the J gene lost 4 bases, with 8 bases spanning the gap. The CDR3 has 13 residues. CDR3 sequence reads: CASSLYGGTEAFF. CDR3 sequence (DNA): TGTGCCAGCAGCTTATATGGAGGCACTGAAGCTTTCTTT.

The chain links TRBV20-1 to TRBJ2-5; D uncertain. The CDR3 extends over 11 amino acids. Germline loops: CDR1 DFQATT, CDR2 SNEGSKA (reference sequence). V was trimmed by 4 bases and J by 6 bases, leaving 9 bases between them. CDR3 sequence reads: CSAKFWQTQYF. CDR3 in DNA: TGCAGTGCTAAGTTCTGGCAGACCCAGTACTTC.

This clone was seen only once. The chain has TRBV28 and TRBJ2-1; TRBD1 aligns across 8 bases. The CDR3 has 14 residues. After removal of 1 base from V and 9 bases from J, the junction contained 5 bases not matched to a gene. Germline CDR1 MDHEN, CDR2 SYDVKM. The CDR3 DNA reads as TGTGCCAGCAGTTTATATCAGGGGGCGGCTGAGCAGTTCTTC. Translating it yields CASSLYQGAAEQFF.

The gene calls are TRBV7-6 and TRBJ1-1, with 7 bases fitting TRBD1. Germline-derived CDR1 and CDR2 are SGHVS and FNYEAQ. This CDR3 region has 13 residues. V lost 5 bases, J lost 1 base, and 1 base stayed unmatched. CDR3 residues: CASSQGGNTEAFF. For the CDR3, the DNA is TGTGCCAGCAGCCAGGGGGGGAACACTGAAGCTTTCTTT.

Within the sample, this clone is medium-sized. The CDR3 DNA reads as TGTGCCAGCAGCACCAGAAGCGACGGCTACACCTTC. As protein: CASSTRSDGYTF. The chain uses TRBV6-5 and TRBJ1-2; D ambiguous. The ends were cut back, 6 bases at V and 8 bases at J, with 13 bases in the middle. CDR1 is MNHEY and CDR2 is SVGAGI in the germline V gene. This CDR3 has 12 residues.

V usage is TRBV10-3 and J usage is TRBJ1-1, with D possibly matching TRBD1 (5 bases). Germline loops: CDR1 ENHRY, CDR2 SYGVKD. The CDR3 loop spans 15 amino acids. Trimming took off 3 bases at V and 5 bases at J, with 16 bases between the two ends. The chain's CDR3 is CAISEVATASTEAFF. The CDR3 DNA follows: TGTGCCATCAGTGAAGTGGCGACAGCCTCGACTGAAGCTTTCTTT.

The J gene is TRBJ2-3, the V gene TRBV4-1, with unresolved D. This CDR3 region has 13 residues. The germline V gene encodes CDR1 MGHRA and CDR2 YSYEKL. V was shortened by 1 base and J by 7 bases, with 9 bases between the two germline ends. The CDR3 loop is CASSQAALYTQYF. CDR3 nucleotides: TGCGCCAGCAGCCAAGCCGCCCTTTATACGCAGTATTTT.

This sequence joins TRBV7-2 and TRBJ2-7, with TRBD1 as a possible D gene (6 bases). The CDR3 is made up of 12 amino acids. Trimming stripped 3 bases from V and 4 bases from J, with 7 bases between. CDR1 is SGHTA and CDR2 is FQGNSA in the germline V gene. The CDR3 nucleotides are TGTGCCAGCAGCTTGACAGGTTACGAGCAGTACTTC. This gives the protein CASSLTGYEQYF.

The chain uses TRBV28 and TRBJ2-7; 10 nucleotides agree with TRBD2. V dropped 10 bases and J dropped 6; count of bases not matched to a gene: 12. Germline V lookup: CDR1 MDHEN, CDR2 SYDVKM. The CDR3 has 14 residues. CDR3 sequence: CATLLAGDLGEQYF. The CDR3 bases are TGTGCCACCCTCCTAGCGGGGGATTTGGGCGAGCAGTACTTC.

This chain links TRBV11-2 with TRBJ2-7; D remains unclear. The CDR3 is 17 amino acids. In germline, CDR1 is SGHAT, CDR2 FQNNGV. Trimming took 0 bases from V and 2 from J, leaving 17 bases between them. CDR3 in DNA: TGTGCCAGCAGCTTAGATGGTTTGGCAGTATCCCCCTACGAGCAGTACTTC. Protein sequence: CASSLDGLAVSPYEQYF.

The chain employs TRBV5-4 and TRBJ1-1; TRBD1 agrees at 7 bases. Germline loops: CDR1 SGHNT, CDR2 YYREEE (reference sequence). After removal of 4 bases from V and 6 bases from J, the junction contained 9 bases not matched to a gene. The CDR3 covers 14 residues. CDR3 coding DNA: TGTGCCAGCAGCCTAAACAGGGGCAGGGCTGAAGCTTTCTTT. Its protein is CASSLNRGRAEAFF. Full variable domain (rest looked up from reference TRBV5-4 and TRBJ1-1): ETGVTQSPTHLIKTRGQQVTLRCSSQSGHNTVSWYQQALGQGPQFIFQYYREEENGRGNFPPRFSGLQFPNYSSELNVNALELDDSALYLCASSLNRGRAEAFFGQGTRLTVV.

The CDR3, as DNA: TGTGCCAGCACGGACAGGGTCCCCACCTACACTGAAGCTTTCTTT. Translating it yields CASTDRVPTYTEAFF. The chain uses TRBV28 and TRBJ1-1; 8 bases fit TRBD1. The germline gives CDR1 MDHEN, CDR2 SYDVKM. The CDR3 consists of 15 residues. The J segment lost 3 bases and the V segment lost 7 bases, leaving 10 bases of the junction unmatched.

Written as DNA, the CDR3 is TGTGCCAGCAGCTTATCTTGGAGTGAGGCGCGTGAGACCCAGTACTTC. It specifies CASSLSWSEARETQYF. This chain uses TRBV7-9 with TRBJ2-5; D unresolved. There are 16 residues in the CDR3. CDR1 is SEHNR, CDR2 FQNEAQ, per germline (reference sequence). V gave up 2 bases and J gave up 5 bases, with 18 bases separating them. Using reference TRBV7-9 and TRBJ2-5 for the parts outside the CDR3, the full variable domain is DTGVSQNPRHKITKRGQNVTFRCDPISEHNRLYWYRQTLGQGPEFLTYFQNEAQLEKSRLLSDRFSAERPKGSFSTLEIQRTEQGDSAMYLCASSLSWSEARETQYFGPGTRLLVL.

The chain recombines TRBV5-4 with TRBJ2-7; 7 nucleotides line up with TRBD2. Germline assignment: CDR1 SGHNT and CDR2 YYREEE (reference sequence). CDR3 length equals 15 residues. With 3 bases clipped from V and 0 bases from J, the junction kept 6 bases outside the gene matches. The CDR3 is CASSSPSGGSYEQYF. The CDR3 region has the DNA TGTGCCAGCAGCTCCCCTAGCGGTGGCTCCTACGAGCAGTACTTC. The full variable domain, rest sourced from reference TRBV5-4 and TRBJ2-7, is ETGVTQSPTHLIKTRGQQVTLRCSSQSGHNTVSWYQQALGQGPQFIFQYYREEENGRGNFPPRFSGLQFPNYSSELNVNALELDDSALYLCASSSPSGGSYEQYFGPGTRLTVT.

This rearrangement joins TRBV6-5 to TRBJ2-3, with 8 bases fitting TRBD1. The junction had 7 bases not matched to a gene; V was cut back by 7 bases and J by 4 bases. Germline V gene data show CDR1 as MNHEY and CDR2 as SVGAGI. The CDR3 is made up of 14 amino acids. Here the CDR3 DNA reads TGTGCCAGCAAATGGACAGGGATCGCAGATACGCAGTATTTT. This translates into CASKWTGIADTQYF.

The chain employs TRBV11-1 and TRBJ1-1; TRBD1 matches 8 bases. The germline CDR1 and CDR2 sequences are SGHAT and FQDESV (reference sequence). The trim removed 8 bases at V and 3 bases at J, leaving 5 bases unmatched. The CDR3 length is 13 residues. CDR3 amino acids: CASRDRKDTEAFF. In nucleotides, the CDR3 is TGTGCCAGCCGGGACAGGAAAGACACTGAAGCTTTCTTT.

V and J are TRBV28 and TRBJ2-2, with 10 bases lining up with TRBD1. The CDR3 covers 15 residues. Germline CDR1 and CDR2: MDHEN and SYDVKM. The V segment lost 5 bases and the J segment 4 bases; nucleotides outside the gene matches: 4. The CDR3 bases are TGTGCCAGCAGTCTTCGGACAGGGGGCACCGGGGAGCTGTTTTTT. This codes for CASSLRTGGTGELFF.

The rearrangement joins TRBV5-5 to TRBJ2-7, with 9 bases lining up with TRBD1. CDR3 length: 14 residues. V lost 4 bases and J lost 2; bases outside the gene matches: 4. CDR1 and CDR2 from the germline V gene are SGHKS and YYEKEE (reference sequence). CDR3 bases: TGTGCCAGCAGCCCTTGGGACAGGGCCTACGAGCAGTACTTC. Residues: CASSPWDRAYEQYF. The whole variable domain, remainder taken from reference TRBV5-5 and TRBJ2-7, is DAGVTQSPTHLIKTRGQQVTLRCSPISGHKSVSWYQQVLGQGPQFIFQYYEKEERGRGNFPDRFSARQFPNYSSELNVNALLLGDSALYLCASSPWDRAYEQYFGPGTRLTVT.